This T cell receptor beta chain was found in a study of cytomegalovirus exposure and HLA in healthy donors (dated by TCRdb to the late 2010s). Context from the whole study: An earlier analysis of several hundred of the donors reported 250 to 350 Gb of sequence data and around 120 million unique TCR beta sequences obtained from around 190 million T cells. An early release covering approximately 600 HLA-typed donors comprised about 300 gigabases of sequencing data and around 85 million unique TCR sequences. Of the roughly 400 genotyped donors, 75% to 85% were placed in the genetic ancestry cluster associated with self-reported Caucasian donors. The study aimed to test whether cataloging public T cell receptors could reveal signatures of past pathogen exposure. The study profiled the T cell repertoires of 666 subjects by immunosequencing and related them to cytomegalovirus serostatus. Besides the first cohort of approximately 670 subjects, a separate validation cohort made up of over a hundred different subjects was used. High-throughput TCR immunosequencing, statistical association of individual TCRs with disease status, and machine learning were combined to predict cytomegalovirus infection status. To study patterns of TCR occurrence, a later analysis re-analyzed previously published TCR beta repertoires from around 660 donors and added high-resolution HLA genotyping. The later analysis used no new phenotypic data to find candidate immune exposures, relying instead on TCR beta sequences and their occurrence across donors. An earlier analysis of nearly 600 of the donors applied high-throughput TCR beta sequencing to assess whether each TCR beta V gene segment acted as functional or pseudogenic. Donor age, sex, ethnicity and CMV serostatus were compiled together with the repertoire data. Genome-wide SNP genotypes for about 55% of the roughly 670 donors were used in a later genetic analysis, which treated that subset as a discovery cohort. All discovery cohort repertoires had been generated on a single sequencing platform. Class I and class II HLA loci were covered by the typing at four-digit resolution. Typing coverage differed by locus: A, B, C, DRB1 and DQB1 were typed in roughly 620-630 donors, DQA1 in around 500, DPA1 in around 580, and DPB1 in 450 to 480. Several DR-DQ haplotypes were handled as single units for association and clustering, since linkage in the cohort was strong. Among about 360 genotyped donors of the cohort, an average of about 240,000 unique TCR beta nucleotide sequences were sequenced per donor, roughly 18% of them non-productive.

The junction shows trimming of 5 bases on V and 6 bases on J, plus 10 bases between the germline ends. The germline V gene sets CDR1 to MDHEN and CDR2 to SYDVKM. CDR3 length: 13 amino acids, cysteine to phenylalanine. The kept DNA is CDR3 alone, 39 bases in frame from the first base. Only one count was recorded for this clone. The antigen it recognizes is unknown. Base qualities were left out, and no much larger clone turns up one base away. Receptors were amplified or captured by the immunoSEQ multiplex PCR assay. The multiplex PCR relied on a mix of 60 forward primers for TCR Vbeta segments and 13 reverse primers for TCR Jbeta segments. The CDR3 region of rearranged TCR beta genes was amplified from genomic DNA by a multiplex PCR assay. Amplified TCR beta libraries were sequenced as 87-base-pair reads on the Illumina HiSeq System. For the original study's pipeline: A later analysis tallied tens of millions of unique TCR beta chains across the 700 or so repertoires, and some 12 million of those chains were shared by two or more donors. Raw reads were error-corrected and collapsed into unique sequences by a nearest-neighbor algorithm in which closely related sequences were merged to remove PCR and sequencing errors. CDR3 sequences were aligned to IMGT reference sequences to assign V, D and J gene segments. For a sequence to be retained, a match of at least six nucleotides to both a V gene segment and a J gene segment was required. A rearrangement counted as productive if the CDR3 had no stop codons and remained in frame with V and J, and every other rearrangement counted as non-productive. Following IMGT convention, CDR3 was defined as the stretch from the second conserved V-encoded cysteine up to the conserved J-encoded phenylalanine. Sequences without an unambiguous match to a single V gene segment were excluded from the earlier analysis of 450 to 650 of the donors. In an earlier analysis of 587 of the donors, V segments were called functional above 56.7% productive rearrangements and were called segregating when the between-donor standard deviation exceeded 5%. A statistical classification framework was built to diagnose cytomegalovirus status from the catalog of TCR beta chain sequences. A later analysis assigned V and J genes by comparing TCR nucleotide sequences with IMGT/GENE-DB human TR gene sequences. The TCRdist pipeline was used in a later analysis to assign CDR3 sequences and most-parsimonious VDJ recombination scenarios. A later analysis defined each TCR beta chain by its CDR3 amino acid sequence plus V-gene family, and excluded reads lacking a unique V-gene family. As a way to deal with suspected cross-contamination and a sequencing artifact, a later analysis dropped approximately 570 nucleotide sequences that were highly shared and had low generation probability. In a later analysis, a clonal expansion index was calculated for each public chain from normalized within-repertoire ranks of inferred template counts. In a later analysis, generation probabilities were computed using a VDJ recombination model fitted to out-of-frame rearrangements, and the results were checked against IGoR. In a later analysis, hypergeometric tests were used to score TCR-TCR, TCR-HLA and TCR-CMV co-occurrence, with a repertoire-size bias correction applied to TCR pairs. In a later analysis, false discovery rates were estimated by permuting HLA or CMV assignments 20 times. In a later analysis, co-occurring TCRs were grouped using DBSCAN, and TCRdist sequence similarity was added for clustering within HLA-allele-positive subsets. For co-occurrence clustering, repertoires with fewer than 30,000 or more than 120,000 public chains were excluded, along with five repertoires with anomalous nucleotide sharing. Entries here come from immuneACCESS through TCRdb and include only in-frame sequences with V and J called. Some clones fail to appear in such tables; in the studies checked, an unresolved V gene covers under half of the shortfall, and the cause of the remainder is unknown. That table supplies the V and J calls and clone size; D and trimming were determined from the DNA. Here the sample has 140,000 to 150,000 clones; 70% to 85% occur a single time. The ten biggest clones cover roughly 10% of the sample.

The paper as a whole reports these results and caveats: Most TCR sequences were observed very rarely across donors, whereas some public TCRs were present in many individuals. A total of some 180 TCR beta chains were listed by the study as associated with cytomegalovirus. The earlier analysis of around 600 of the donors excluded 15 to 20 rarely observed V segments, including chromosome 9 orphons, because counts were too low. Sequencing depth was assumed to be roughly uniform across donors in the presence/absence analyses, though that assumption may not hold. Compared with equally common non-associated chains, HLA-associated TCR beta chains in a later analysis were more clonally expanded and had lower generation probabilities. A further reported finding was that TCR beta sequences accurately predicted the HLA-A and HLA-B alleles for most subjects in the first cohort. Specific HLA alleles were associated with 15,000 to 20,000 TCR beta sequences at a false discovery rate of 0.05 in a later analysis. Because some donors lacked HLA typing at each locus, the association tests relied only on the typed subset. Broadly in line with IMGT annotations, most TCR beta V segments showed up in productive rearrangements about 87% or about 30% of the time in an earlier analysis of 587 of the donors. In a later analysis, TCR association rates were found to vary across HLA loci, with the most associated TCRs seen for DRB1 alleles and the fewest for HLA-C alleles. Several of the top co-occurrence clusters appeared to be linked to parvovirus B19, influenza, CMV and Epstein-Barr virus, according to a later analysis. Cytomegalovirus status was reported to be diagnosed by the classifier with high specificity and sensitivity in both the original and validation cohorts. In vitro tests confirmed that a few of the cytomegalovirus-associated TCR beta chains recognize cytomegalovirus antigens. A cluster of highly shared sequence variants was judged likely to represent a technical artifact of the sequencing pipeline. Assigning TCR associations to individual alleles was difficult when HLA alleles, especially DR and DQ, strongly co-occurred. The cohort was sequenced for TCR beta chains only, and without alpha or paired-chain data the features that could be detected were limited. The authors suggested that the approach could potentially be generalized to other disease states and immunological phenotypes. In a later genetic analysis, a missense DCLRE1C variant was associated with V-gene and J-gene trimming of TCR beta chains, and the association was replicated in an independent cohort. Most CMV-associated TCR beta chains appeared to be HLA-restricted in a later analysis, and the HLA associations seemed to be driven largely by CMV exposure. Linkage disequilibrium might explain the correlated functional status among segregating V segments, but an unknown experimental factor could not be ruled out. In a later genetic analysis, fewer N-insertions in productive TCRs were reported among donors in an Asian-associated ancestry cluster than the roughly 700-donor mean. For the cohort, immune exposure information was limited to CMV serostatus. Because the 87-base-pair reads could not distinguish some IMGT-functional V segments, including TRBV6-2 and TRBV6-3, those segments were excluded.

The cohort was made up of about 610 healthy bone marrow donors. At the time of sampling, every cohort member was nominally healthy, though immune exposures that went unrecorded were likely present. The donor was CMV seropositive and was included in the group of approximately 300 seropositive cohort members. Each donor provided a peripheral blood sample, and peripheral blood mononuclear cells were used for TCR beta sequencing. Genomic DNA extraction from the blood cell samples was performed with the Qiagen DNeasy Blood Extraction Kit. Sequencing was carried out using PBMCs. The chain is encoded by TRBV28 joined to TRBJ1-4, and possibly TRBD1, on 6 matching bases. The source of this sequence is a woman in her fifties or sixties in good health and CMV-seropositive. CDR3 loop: CASSTGLYEKLFF. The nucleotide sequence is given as TGTGCCAGCAGTACAGGGTTATATGAAAAACTGTTTTTT.